These T cell receptor beta chains were read from a single sample in a study of T cell repertoires in cytomegalovirus infection. Antigens for these TCRs are unknown. TCRdb redid the calling of the reads with MiXCR, one entry per CDR3 protein. The data show about 830,000 distinct CDR3 sequences, about 33% seen once. Specimen: cultured CD8+ T cells from PBMCs, collected from culture after CMV antigen stimulation. These receptors all stem from a human donor in good health (CMV status not recorded). Some clones in this sample may be carry-over from other donors' samples. CDR3s include the opening cysteine and the closing phenylalanine or tryptophan. The order of the fields is D gene, clone size, V gene, J gene, CDR3 protein, CDR3 DNA. A D gene is named only where the DNA matches it firmly. Size tells how often a clone was seen (once, few, many) or the class of an expanded clone, and some rows leave it out.

TRBD1	few	TRBV4-1	TRBJ2-3	CASSHSPGTGRTDTQYF	TGCGCCAGCAGCCACTCTCCCGGGACAGGGCGCACAGATACGCAGTATTTT
-	-	TRBV5-1	TRBJ2-1	CASWGAASPGAYNEQFF	TGCGCCAGTTGGGGGGCAGCCTCGCCAGGGGCCTACAATGAGCAGTTCTTC
-	-	TRBV27	TRBJ2-3	CASRARTDTQYF	TGTGCCAGCAGGGCCCGGACAGATACGCAGTATTTT
-	-	TRBV4-1	TRBJ1-2	CASSPISNNYGYTF	TGCGCCAGCAGCCCCATCTCGAACAACTATGGCTACACCTTC
-	few	TRBV7-9	TRBJ2-2	CASRGSGRTNTGELFF	TGTGCCAGCAGGGGCTCTGGCCGGACGAACACCGGGGAGCTGTTTTTT
TRBD1	-	TRBV4-1	TRBJ2-7	CASSQDRDSPYEQYF	TGCGCCAGCAGCCAAGACCGGGACAGTCCCTACGAGCAGTACTTC
TRBD1	-	TRBV19	TRBJ1-1	CASSKGTVGAFF	TGTGCCAGTAGTAAGGGGACAGTAGGGGCTTTCTTT
-	-	TRBV14	TRBJ1-1	CASSQEQVLEAFF	TGTGCCAGCAGCCAAGAACAGGTTCTTGAAGCTTTCTTT
TRBD1	-	TRBV27	TRBJ2-1	CASSLSGTGEQFF	TGTGCCAGCAGTTTAAGCGGGACAGGGGAGCAGTTCTTC
-	many	TRBV7-9	TRBJ2-1	CASSWRESSYNEQFF	TGTGCCAGCAGCTGGAGAGAGAGCTCCTACAATGAGCAGTTCTTC
-	-	TRBV10-2	TRBJ1-2	CASSEVTGNYGYTF	TGCGCCAGCAGTGAAGTTACGGGGAACTATGGCTACACCTTC
TRBD1	-	TRBV6-5	TRBJ2-3	CASRSRTGGLGDTQYF	TGTGCCAGCAGGTCGAGGACAGGGGGCTTGGGAGATACGCAGTATTTT
-	few	TRBV4-2	TRBJ2-1	CASSQEGALYNEQFF	TGTGCCAGCAGCCAAGAGGGGGCCTTGTACAATGAGCAGTTCTTC
-	few	TRBV6-1	TRBJ2-1	CASSVEYVSYNEQFF	TGTGCCAGCAGTGTGGAGTATGTCAGCTACAATGAGCAGTTCTTC
-	few	TRBV6-5	TRBJ2-2	CASSYGDGELFF	TGTGCCAGCAGTTACGGGGACGGGGAGCTGTTTTTT
TRBD2	-	TRBV7-2	TRBJ2-1	CASSLAGIAGGYYQHEQFF	TGTGCCAGCAGCTTAGCGGGCATAGCGGGGGGTTATTATCAGCATGAGCAGTTCTTC
-	-	TRBV2	TRBJ1-2	CASNSRTGGYGYTF	TGTGCCAGCAATTCGCGTACCGGGGGCTATGGCTACACCTTC
-	-	TRBV5-6	TRBJ2-3	CANSFGSRHTDTQYF	TGTGCCAACAGCTTTGGGTCAAGGCATACAGATACGCAGTATTTT
TRBD2	-	TRBV28	TRBJ2-1	CASSFLLAGGGNEQFF	TGTGCCAGCAGTTTCCTACTAGCGGGGGGGGGCAATGAGCAGTTCTTC
-	many	TRBV7-8	TRBJ2-5	CASSLDASQETQYF	TGTGCCAGCAGCTTAGATGCCTCGCAAGAGACCCAGTACTTC
TRBD2	-	TRBV6-5	TRBJ2-2	CASSQKSGGANTGELFF	TGTGCCAGCAGTCAGAAGAGCGGGGGGGCAAATACCGGGGAGCTGTTTTTT
TRBD2	few	TRBV10-3	TRBJ2-1	CAISVAGGQSSYNEQFF	TGTGCCATCAGTGTAGCGGGGGGGCAGAGCTCCTACAATGAGCAGTTCTTC
TRBD2	few	TRBV6-2/TRBV6-3	TRBJ2-2	CASSYSGLYTGELFF	TGTGCCAGTTCATATAGCGGGCTCTACACCGGGGAGCTGTTTTTT
-	few	TRBV7-9	TRBJ2-7	CASSMRGLEQYF	TGTGCCAGCAGCATGAGGGGGTTAGAGCAGTACTTC
TRBD1	few	TRBV5-6	TRBJ2-2	CASSSPTGSAGELFF	TGTGCCAGCAGTTCACCGACAGGGTCGGCCGGGGAGCTGTTTTTT
-	few	TRBV5-8	TRBJ1-1	CASSLGSDRLNTEAFF	TGTGCCAGCAGCTTGGGATCAGACCGTCTGAACACTGAAGCTTTCTTT
TRBD2	many	TRBV7-6	TRBJ2-3	CASSPSGGDSDTQYF	TGTGCCAGCAGCCCTAGCGGGGGGGACTCAGATACGCAGTATTTT
-	-	TRBV28	TRBJ1-2	CASSMGPYYGYTF	TGTGCCAGCAGCATGGGGCCTTACTATGGCTACACCTTC
-	few	TRBV7-9	TRBJ2-5	CASSLPPTLAAETQYF	TGTGCCAGCAGCTTACCCCCGACTCTTGCGGCGGAGACCCAGTACTTC
TRBD2	-	TRBV2	TRBJ2-3	CASPLAGGLGTDTQYF	TGTGCCAGCCCCCTAGCGGGGGGCCTGGGGACAGATACGCAGTATTTT
-	-	TRBV4-2	TRBJ2-7	CASRPQGHPEQYF	TGTGCCAGCAGACCTCAGGGACACCCCGAGCAGTACTTC
-	-	TRBV12-3/TRBV12-4	TRBJ2-7	CANRSGRKNLYEQYF	TGTGCCAACAGATCGGGACGGAAGAACCTCTACGAGCAGTACTTC
TRBD1	-	TRBV24-1	TRBJ1-5	CATSDHFSLAGGEVSNQPQHF	TGTGCCACCAGTGATCACTTCTCCTTGGCAGGGGGGGAAGTTAGCAATCAGCCCCAGCATTTT